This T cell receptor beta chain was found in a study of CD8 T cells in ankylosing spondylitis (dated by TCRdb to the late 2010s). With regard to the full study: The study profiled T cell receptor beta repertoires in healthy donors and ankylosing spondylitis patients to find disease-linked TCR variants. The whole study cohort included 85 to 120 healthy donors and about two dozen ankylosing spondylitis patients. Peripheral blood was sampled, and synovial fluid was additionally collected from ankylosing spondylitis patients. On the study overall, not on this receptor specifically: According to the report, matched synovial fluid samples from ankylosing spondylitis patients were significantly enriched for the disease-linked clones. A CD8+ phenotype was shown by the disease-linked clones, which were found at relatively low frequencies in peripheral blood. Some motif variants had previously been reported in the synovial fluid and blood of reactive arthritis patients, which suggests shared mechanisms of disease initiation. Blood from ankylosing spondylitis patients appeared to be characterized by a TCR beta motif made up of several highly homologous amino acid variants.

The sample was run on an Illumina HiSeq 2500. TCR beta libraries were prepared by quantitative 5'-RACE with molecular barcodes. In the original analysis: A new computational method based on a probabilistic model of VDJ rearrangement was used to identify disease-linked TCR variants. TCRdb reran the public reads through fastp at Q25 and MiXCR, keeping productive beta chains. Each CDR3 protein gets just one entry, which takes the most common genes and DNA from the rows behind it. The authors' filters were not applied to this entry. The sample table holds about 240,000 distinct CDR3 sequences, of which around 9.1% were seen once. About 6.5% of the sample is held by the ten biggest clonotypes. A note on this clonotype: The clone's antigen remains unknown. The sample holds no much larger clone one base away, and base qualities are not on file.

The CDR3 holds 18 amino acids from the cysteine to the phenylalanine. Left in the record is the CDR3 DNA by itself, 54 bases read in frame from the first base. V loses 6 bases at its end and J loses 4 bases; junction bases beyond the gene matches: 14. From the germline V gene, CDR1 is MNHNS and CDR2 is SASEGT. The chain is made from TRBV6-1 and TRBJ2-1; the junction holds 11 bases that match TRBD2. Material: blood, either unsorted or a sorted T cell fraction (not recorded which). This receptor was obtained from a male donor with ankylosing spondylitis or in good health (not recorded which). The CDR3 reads CASRASGGTLSNYNEQFF. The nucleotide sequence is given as TGTGCCAGCAGGGCTAGCGGGGGGACCCTATCGAATTACAATGAGCAGTTCTTC.